The 27 T cell receptor beta chains below come from one sample, sequenced in a study of blood T cell repertoires in COVID-19. Generated by immunoSEQ multiplex PCR, the TCRdb table keeps only in-frame clones and is missing some. This sample has fewer than 250,000 clones, with roughly nine tenths found just once. Sequenced: peripheral blood. These receptors were obtained from a woman aged 45 to 65 with acute or convalescent COVID-19.

The rearrangement links TRBV18 to TRBJ2-2; TRBD1 agrees at 8 bases. The CDR3 spans 17 residues. V lost 0 bases to trimming and J lost 5 bases; unmatched junction nucleotides: 8. Germline V CDR1 and CDR2: KGHSH, LQKENI. The DNA for the CDR3 is TGTGCCAGCTCACCACCATTCGCACAGGGGGGTACCGGGGAGCTGTTTTTT. This codes for CASSPPFAQGGTGELFF.

The chain uses TRBV7-3 and TRBJ2-6; unclear D gene. The CDR3 runs 13 residues. Trimming cost V 3 bases and J 3 bases, with 3 bases left between them. The germline V gene encodes CDR1 SGHTA and CDR2 FQGTGA. CDR3 coding DNA: TGTGCCAGCAGCTTTTATGGGGCCAACGTCCTGACTTTC. This codes for CASSFYGANVLTF.

Only a few counts were recorded for this clone. The gene calls are TRBV9 and TRBJ1-1; a possible D gene is TRBD1 (6 bases). Germline CDR1 and CDR2: SGDLS and YYNGEE. V was clipped by 0 bases and J by 6 bases, with 18 bases between them. CDR3 size: 16 residues. The CDR3 reads CASSVGGGPMWAEAFF. For the CDR3, the DNA is TGTGCCAGCAGCGTAGGAGGGGGACCCATGTGGGCTGAAGCTTTCTTT. Based on the CDR3 plus reference TRBV9 and TRBJ1-1, the full variable domain is DSGVTQTPKHLITATGQRVTLRCSPRSGDLSVYWYQQSLDQGLQFLIQYYNGEERAKGNILERFSAQQFPDLHSELNLSSLELGDSALYFCASSVGGGPMWAEAFFGQGTRLTVV.

The rearrangement joins TRBV9 to TRBJ2-7; weak D call: TRBD1 (6 bases). The CDR3 extends over 14 amino acids. Trimming pared 4 bases from V and 5 bases from J, leaving 16 bases between. Germline V gives CDR1 SGDLS, CDR2 YYNGEE. This CDR3 is CASSPITGTHEQYF. In DNA form, the CDR3 reads TGTGCCAGCAGCCCCATAACAGGGACCCACGAGCAGTACTTC.

The V gene is TRBV5-8, the J gene TRBJ2-7, with D hard to call. V shed 0 bases and J shed 3 bases, with 7 bases lying between them. In germline, CDR1 is SGHTS, CDR2 YDEGEE. This CDR3 is 13 amino acids long. The CDR3 sequence is CASSLVRYYEQYF. The CDR3 bases are TGTGCCAGCAGCTTGGTCAGGTACTACGAGCAGTACTTC. Full variable domain (remainder filled in from reference TRBV5-8 and TRBJ2-7): EAGVTQSPTHLIKTRGQQATLRCSPISGHTSVYWYQQALGLGLQFLLWYDEGEERNRGNFPPRFSGRQFPNYSSELNVNALELEDSALYLCASSLVRYYEQYFGPGTRLTVT.

This clone was detected only a few times. The chain employs TRBV19 and TRBJ2-2; D perhaps matches TRBD1 (5 bases). Deletions cut 4 bases from V and 2 bases from J, with 11 bases between. Germline lookup yields CDR1 LNHDA and CDR2 SQIVND (reference sequence). CDR3 length equals 15 residues. The CDR3 region has the DNA TGTGCCAGTAGTAGGACAAGGGATAACACCGGGGAGCTGTTTTTT. Translation: CASSRTRDNTGELFF. The variable domain in full, completed from reference TRBV19 and TRBJ2-2, reads DGGITQSPKYLFRKEGQNVTLSCEQNLNHDAMYWYRQDPGQGLRLIYYSQIVNDFQKGDIAEGYSVSREKKESFPLTVTSAQKNPTAFYLCASSRTRDNTGELFFGEGSRLTVL.

The chain has TRBV6-1 and TRBJ1-5, with D possibly TRBD1 on 6 matching bases. Germline V gene sequence: CDR1 MNHNS, CDR2 SASEGT. Trimming removed 0 bases from V and 4 bases from J, with 10 bases in between. This CDR3 contains 15 residues. Here the CDR3 reads CASSEADRWNQPQHF. The DNA of the CDR3 is TGTGCCAGCAGTGAAGCTGACAGGTGGAATCAGCCCCAGCATTTT.

The chain is built from TRBV9 and TRBJ2-6, with 9 positions matching TRBD2. With 3 bases clipped from V and 0 bases from J, the junction kept 10 bases outside the gene matches. This CDR3 is 19 amino acids long. Germline values: CDR1 SGDLS, CDR2 YYNGEE. CDR3 DNA sequence: TGTGCCAGCAGCGCCAATCTAGCGGGGCAAAGCTCTGGGGCCAACGTCCTGACTTTC. Its protein product is CASSANLAGQSSGANVLTF.

This rearrangement joins TRBV18 to TRBJ2-3; 7 bases are shared with TRBD1. The CDR3 runs to 15 residues. Germline CDR1 KGHSH, CDR2 LQKENI. V dropped 0 bases and J dropped 2; count of bases not matched to a gene: 2. The CDR3 sequence: CASSPPGQHTDTQYF. The CDR3 region has the DNA TGTGCCAGCTCACCACCGGGACAGCACACAGATACGCAGTATTTT.

The genes are TRBV2 and TRBJ1-1; the D is unclear. Germline lookup yields CDR1 SNHLY and CDR2 FYNNEI. Trimming removed 5 bases from V and 1 base from J, with 8 bases in between. The CDR3 runs to 13 residues. As DNA, the CDR3 is TGTGCCAGCAGTCGGGGAGGGAACACTGAAGCTTTCTTT. Protein sequence: CASSRGGNTEAFF.

The CDR3 sequence is CASSFYSSYEQYF. The CDR3 DNA reads TGTGCCAGCAGTTTTTACAGCTCCTACGAGCAGTACTTC. The V gene is TRBV6-2 or TRBV6-3, the J gene TRBJ2-7; D gene uncertain. The V and J ends lost 4 bases and 0 bases respectively, with 7 bases between them. Germline assignment: CDR1 MNHEY and CDR2 SVGEGT. The CDR3 loop spans 13 amino acids.

This clone was counted once. This chain uses TRBV14 with TRBJ1-1; a possible D gene is TRBD1 (5 bases). V gave up 0 bases and J gave up 0 bases, with 14 bases separating them. In germline, CDR1 is SGHDN, CDR2 FVKESK. CDR3 length: 17 residues. The CDR3 spells CASSQDRGRPLNTEAFF. For the CDR3, the DNA is TGTGCCAGCAGCCAAGATAGGGGCAGACCCTTGAACACTGAAGCTTTCTTT.

This sequence joins TRBV12-3 or TRBV12-4 and TRBJ2-2, with D uncertain. The CDR3 totals 13 residues. V lost 7 bases and J lost 0, with 6 bases in between. CDR3 sequence: CASTPPNTGELFF. CDR3 in DNA: TGTGCCAGCACTCCTCCGAACACCGGGGAGCTGTTTTTT.

The chain couples TRBV5-1 to TRBJ2-5, with a tentative D call TRBD2 (6 bases). Germline V lookup: CDR1 SGHRS, CDR2 YFSETQ. The ends were cut back, 4 bases at V and 4 bases at J, with 17 bases in the middle. CDR3 size: 15 residues. CDR3 nucleotides: TGCGCCAGCAGCCGGCCGGGGGACCCGATAGAGACCCAGTACTTC. Translation: CASSRPGDPIETQYF. The full variable domain, its missing parts supplied by reference TRBV5-1 and TRBJ2-5, is KAGVTQTPRYLIKTRGQQVTLSCSPISGHRSVSWYQQTPGQGLQFLFEYFSETQRNKGNFPGRFSGRQFSNSRSEMNVSTLELGDSALYLCASSRPGDPIETQYFGPGTRLLVL.

The chain employs TRBV3-1 (or the pseudogene TRBV3-2) and TRBJ2-3; a weak D match, TRBD2 (6 bases). The CDR3 length is 15 residues. From germline, CDR1 is LGHDT and CDR2 YNNKEL (reference sequence). Trimming took off 2 bases at V and 2 bases at J, with 11 bases between the two ends. The CDR3 bases are TGTGCCAGCAGCCAAACGCGGACTACCACAGATACGCAGTATTTT. It specifies CASSQTRTTTDTQYF.

The rearrangement uses TRBV30 and TRBJ2-1; TRBD2 is a possible D gene (6 bases). Germline CDR1 GTSNPN, CDR2 SVGIG (reference sequence). This CDR3 is 11 amino acids long. The chain's CDR3 is CASRGNNEQFF. CDR3 DNA: TGTGCTAGTCGGGGGAACAATGAGCAGTTCTTC.

The chain joins TRBV29-1 to TRBJ2-1; the match to TRBD2 covers 9 bases. Germline lookup yields CDR1 SQVTM and CDR2 ANQGSEA. The CDR3 length is 15 residues. V shed 0 bases and J 2 bases; nucleotides not matched to a gene: 2. This chain's CDR3 is CSVEDRTSAYNEQFF. CDR3 DNA: TGCAGCGTTGAAGATCGGACTAGCGCCTACAATGAGCAGTTCTTC.

The chain joins TRBV10-3 to TRBJ2-4; TRBD1 aligns across 8 bases. Germline V CDR1 and CDR2: ENHRY, SYGVKD. The CDR3 extends over 14 amino acids. V was pared by 6 bases and J by 9 bases, with 10 bases of the junction left unmatched. The CDR3 loop reads CAISPTGAKGIQYF. The CDR3 DNA follows: TGTGCCATCAGCCCGACAGGGGCAAAGGGCATTCAGTACTTC.

This clone was recorded many times. The chain uses TRBV6-6 and TRBJ2-7; D gene unclear. Germline values: CDR1 MNHNY, CDR2 SVGAGI (reference sequence). The CDR3 is made up of 12 amino acids. V dropped 2 bases and J dropped 2 bases, with 4 bases sitting between them. CDR3 region: CASSYETYEQYF. CDR3 coding DNA: TGTGCCAGCAGTTACGAGACCTACGAGCAGTACTTC.

This chain links TRBV5-4 with TRBJ2-1, with TRBD1 as a possible D gene (6 bases). Germline V CDR1 and CDR2: SGHNT, YYREEE (reference sequence). CDR3 length equals 17 residues. Between the trimmed V and J ends, which lost 3 bases and 5 bases, there was a span of 21 bases. CDR3 sequence reads: CASSSLQDSILHNEQFF. The CDR3 nucleotides read TGTGCCAGCAGCTCCTTACAGGACAGTATCCTTCACAATGAGCAGTTCTTC.

The chain employs TRBV5-1 and TRBJ2-2, with D perhaps matching TRBD1 (5 bases). Deletions cut 0 bases from V and 2 bases from J, with 14 bases between. The V gene's germline CDR1 is SGHRS and CDR2 YFSETQ. CDR3 size: 17 residues. The CDR3 region is CASSLGQFGLNTGELFF. The CDR3 DNA reads TGCGCCAGCAGCTTGGGACAGTTCGGGTTAAACACCGGGGAGCTGTTTTTT.

This rearrangement joins TRBV11-2 to TRBJ2-7; 9 bases align to TRBD1. Germline loops: CDR1 SGHAT, CDR2 FQNNGV. This CDR3 is 15 amino acids long. V was pared by 0 bases and J by 2 bases, with 2 bases of the junction left unmatched. The CDR3 loop is CASSLEYRGPYEQYF. CDR3 DNA: TGTGCCAGCAGCTTAGAGTACAGGGGGCCCTACGAGCAGTACTTC.

The gene calls are TRBV7-7 and TRBJ2-1; 8 bases match TRBD1. The CDR3 length is 13 residues. CDR1 and CDR2 from the germline V gene are SSHAT and FNYEAQ (reference sequence). After removal of 5 bases from V and 8 bases from J, the junction contained 5 bases not matched to a gene. The CDR3 reads CASSTDRGDEQFF. In DNA, the CDR3 is TGTGCCAGCAGCACCGACAGGGGCGATGAGCAGTTCTTC. Full variable domain (rest looked up from reference TRBV7-7 and TRBJ2-1): GAGVSQSPRYKVTKRGQDVTLRCDPISSHATLYWYQQALGQGPEFLTYFNYEAQPDKSGLPSDRFSAERPEGSISTLTIQRTEQRDSAMYRCASSTDRGDEQFFGPGTRLTVL.

This chain connects TRBV5-1 to TRBJ2-7; 7 nucleotides match TRBD2. The CDR3 covers 17 residues. The J segment lost 0 bases and the V segment lost 0 bases, leaving 9 bases of the junction unmatched. In germline, CDR1 is SGHRS, CDR2 YFSETQ. The CDR3 DNA reads as TGCGCCAGCAGCTTGGGGGGAGGGTGGGAGTCCTCCTACGAGCAGTACTTC. Translating gives CASSLGGGWESSYEQYF.

Comments on this clone: Other DNA sequences in the sample encode the same CDR3. This sequence joins TRBV9 and TRBJ2-7, with 8 positions matching TRBD1. This CDR3 region has 14 residues. Germline loops: CDR1 SGDLS, CDR2 YYNGEE. J lost 4 bases, V lost 0 bases, and 3 bases had no gene match. DNA of the CDR3: TGTGCCAGCAGCGTAGCTGGACAGGGATACGAGCAGTACTTC. This encodes CASSVAGQGYEQYF.

This chain connects TRBV19 to TRBJ2-7; 9 bases map to TRBD1. CDR3 length equals 15 residues. With V trimmed by 0 bases and J by 8 bases, 8 bases remained unmatched. Germline V gene lookup returns CDR1 LNHDA and CDR2 SQIVND (reference sequence). CDR3 in amino acids: CASSIDLGTGIQQYF. CDR3 bases: TGTGCCAGTAGTATAGACCTCGGGACAGGGATTCAGCAGTACTTC. Complete variable domain (other parts from reference TRBV19 and TRBJ2-7): DGGITQSPKYLFRKEGQNVTLSCEQNLNHDAMYWYRQDPGQGLRLIYYSQIVNDFQKGDIAEGYSVSREKKESFPLTVTSAQKNPTAFYLCASSIDLGTGIQQYFGPGTRLTVT.

This chain links TRBV28 with TRBJ2-4, with 9 positions matching TRBD1. With 7 bases clipped from V and 0 bases from J, the junction kept 7 bases outside the gene matches. The CDR3 length is 16 residues. Germline V CDR1 and CDR2: MDHEN, SYDVKM. The CDR3 sequence is CASTTGGLLAKNIQYF. CDR3 in DNA: TGTGCCAGCACGACAGGGGGACTTCTAGCCAAAAACATTCAGTACTTC.